The 30 T cell receptor beta chains listed next were all sequenced from one sample in a study of T cells after yellow fever vaccination (dated by TCRdb to between 2017 and 2020). The label giving this sample's treatment or condition can be read as: live attenuated yellow fever vaccine strain. Receptor libraries were prepared by 5' RACE. These reads were obtained on an Illumina NovaSeq 6000. In TCRdb, the public reads were trimmed at Q25 with fastp and aligned with MiXCR, with productive beta chains retained. Identical CDR3 proteins give one entry, which carries the most common genes and DNA. The sample profile shows more than 95,000 distinct CDR3 sequences; roughly 15% of them were found once. The ten largest account for roughly 41% of the sample. The material was CD8+ T cells sorted from PBMCs, obtained 5 days after the yellow fever booster vaccination. The receptor source for this set is a young man who received the YFV17D yellow fever vaccine.

The chain employs TRBV6-1 and TRBJ2-3, with 12 nucleotides matching TRBD2. CDR1 is MNHNS and CDR2 is SASEGT in the germline V gene. With 5 bases clipped from V and 2 bases from J, the junction kept 5 bases outside the gene matches. This CDR3 has 16 amino acids. The CDR3 DNA sequence: TGTGCCAGCAGTCAGCGGACTAGCGGGAACACAGATACGCAGTATTTT. As protein: CASSQRTSGNTDTQYF.

This clonotype was detected a few times. The genes are TRBV12-3 or TRBV12-4 and TRBJ2-3, with TRBD2 identical over 9 bases. V shed 7 bases, J shed 4 bases, and the junction held 6 bases outside the gene matches. This CDR3 region has 14 residues. This chain's CDR3 is CASTRGGVADTQYF. The CDR3 coding sequence is TGTGCCAGCACTCGCGGGGGGGTAGCAGATACGCAGTATTTT.

The V call is TRBV4-2, the J call TRBJ1-6, with a tentative D call TRBD1 (6 bases). CDR1 and CDR2 (germline): LGHNA, YNFKEQ. Between the trimmed V and J ends, which lost 4 bases and 0 bases, there was a span of 16 bases. The CDR3 is made up of 18 amino acids. CDR3 DNA sequence: TGTGCCAGCAGCCGATTTTCCGGACAGAGCTCCTATAATTCACCCCTCCACTTT. Its protein product is CASSRFSGQSSYNSPLHF.

V usage is TRBV18 and J usage is TRBJ2-5, with D uncertain. The CDR3 totals 12 residues. Germline values: CDR1 KGHSH, CDR2 LQKENI. Deletions cut 3 bases from V and 4 bases from J, with 6 bases between. The CDR3 protein is CASSPAAETQYF. CDR3 nucleotides: TGTGCCAGCTCACCTGCCGCAGAGACCCAGTACTTC.

Only a few counts were recorded for this clonotype. The CDR3 coding sequence is TGTGCCAGCAGCCCGGTGGGACAGGGTGGATGGAATGAGCAGTTCTTC. Residues: CASSPVGQGGWNEQFF. The chain has TRBV5-6 and TRBJ2-1; 9 bases are shared with TRBD1. This CDR3 has 16 residues. Germline CDR1 and CDR2: SGHDT and YYEEEE. Losses at the gene ends were 4 bases for V and 7 bases for J; bases not matched to a gene: 12.

V usage is TRBV7-9 and J usage is TRBJ1-1; D unresolved. The germline V and J ends were trimmed by 3 bases and 7 bases, with 6 bases remaining between them. Per the germline V gene, CDR1 is SEHNR and CDR2 is FQNEAQ (reference sequence). This CDR3 is built from 11 residues. The DNA for the CDR3 is TGTGCCAGCAGCTTCAACTTTGAAGCTTTCTTT. Residues: CASSFNFEAFF.

This clonotype showed up just a few times. The rearrangement uses TRBV27 and TRBJ1-2; possibly TRBD1 for D (5 bases). Between the trimmed V and J ends, which lost 0 bases and 4 bases, there was a span of 9 bases. Germline CDR1 and CDR2: MNHEY and SMNVEV (reference sequence). The length of the CDR3 is 14 residues. The CDR3 region has the DNA TGTGCCAGCAGTTTATCCCAGGGTGGCTATGGCTACACCTTC. It yields the protein CASSLSQGGYGYTF.

This clonotype was found a few times. The V and J genes are TRBV4-2 and TRBJ1-2, with D uncertain. The germline V gene has CDR1 LGHNA and CDR2 YNFKEQ. Trimming removed 4 bases from V and 8 bases from J, with 11 bases in between. The length of the CDR3 is 12 residues. The CDR3 spells CASSRDRGGYTF. The CDR3 DNA reads TGTGCCAGCAGCCGAGACCGAGGGGGCTACACCTTC.

The V call is TRBV4-1, the J call TRBJ2-5, with TRBD2 matching over 7 bases. The V segment lost 4 bases and the J segment 3 bases; nucleotides outside the gene matches: 8. The CDR3 is 15 amino acids. The germline V gene encodes CDR1 MGHRA and CDR2 YSYEKL. The chain's CDR3 is CASSPARGEKETQYF. The DNA for the CDR3 is TGCGCCAGCAGCCCCGCCCGGGGGGAAAAAGAGACCCAGTACTTC.

This clonotype was observed a handful of times. The rearrangement joins TRBV6-2 or TRBV6-3 to TRBJ2-1, with TRBD2 matching 7 bases. This CDR3 region has 14 residues. CDR1 is MNHEY, CDR2 SVGEGT, per germline. After removal of 2 bases from V and 7 bases from J, the junction contained 5 bases not matched to a gene. This CDR3 is CASSYDQGGNEQFF. CDR3 sequence (DNA): TGTGCCAGCAGTTACGATCAGGGAGGGAATGAGCAGTTCTTC.

In this sample, this clonotype turned up a few times. The chain couples TRBV29-1 to TRBJ2-1; 10 bases match TRBD2. The CDR3 contains 14 residues. The V segment lost 7 bases and the J segment 3 bases; nucleotides outside the gene matches: 6. Germline assignment: CDR1 SQVTM and CDR2 ANQGSEA. CDR3 protein: CSAAGTSDYNEQFF. CDR3 bases: TGCAGCGCAGCCGGGACTAGCGACTACAATGAGCAGTTCTTC.

A few counts support this clonotype. The J gene is TRBJ1-3, the V gene TRBV13; perhaps TRBD1 as D (6 bases). The V gene lost 3 bases and the J gene lost 0 bases, with 9 bases spanning the gap. CDR3 size: 15 residues. Germline CDR1 and CDR2: PRHDT and FYEKMQ (reference sequence). CDR3 loop: CASSFTGSSGNTIYF. The CDR3 DNA reads as TGTGCCAGCAGCTTTACAGGGTCCTCTGGAAACACCATATATTTT.

This clonotype was recorded a few times. The chain couples TRBV7-2 to TRBJ2-1, with TRBD2 identical over 11 bases. The CDR3 length is 17 residues. The germline V gene has CDR1 SGHTA and CDR2 FQGNSA. V lost 2 bases to trimming and J lost 6 bases; unmatched junction nucleotides: 9. The CDR3 region has the DNA TGTGCCAGCAGCTTAAGTCCCGGGACTAGCGGCCTCAATGAGCAGTTCTTC. This codes for CASSLSPGTSGLNEQFF.

This chain joins TRBV7-9 and TRBJ2-4; no clear D. The V end was cut by 5 bases, the J end by 0 bases, with 11 bases between. CDR3 size: 15 residues. CDR1 and CDR2 (germline): SEHNR, FQNEAQ (reference sequence). For the CDR3, the DNA is TGTGCCAGCAGCGCAGCCTCCTTAGCCAAAAACATTCAGTACTTC. Its protein product is CASSAASLAKNIQYF.

Concerning this clonotype itself: A single base separates this from a much larger clone, so it may be a read error. The V call is TRBV3-1, the J call TRBJ2-7; TRBD1 agrees at 11 bases. This CDR3 comprises 14 residues. The germline V gene has CDR1 LGHDT and CDR2 YNNKEL (reference sequence). In nucleotides, the CDR3 is TGTGCCCGCAGCCAAGGGACAGGGGGCTACGAGCAGTACTTC. Its protein is CARSQGTGGYEQYF.

This clonotype was counted between two and nine times. The chain combines TRBV20-1 with TRBJ2-7; TRBD2 is a possible D gene (7 bases). V lost 1 base and J 2 bases, leaving 15 bases between the germline ends. CDR1 and CDR2 from the germline V gene are DFQATT and SNEGSKA (reference sequence). The CDR3 sequence is 15 residues long. The CDR3 is CSARGRGAGAYEQYF. The DNA for the CDR3 is TGCAGTGCTAGAGGACGGGGGGCCGGGGCCTACGAGCAGTACTTC.

This rearrangement joins TRBV9 to TRBJ1-1; D remains unclear. Trimming cost V 3 bases and J 1 base, with 4 bases left between them. CDR3 length: 12 amino acids. Germline values: CDR1 SGDLS, CDR2 YYNGEE. CDR3 in amino acids: CASSGTNTEAFF. The CDR3 DNA reads as TGTGCCAGCAGCGGGACGAACACTGAAGCTTTCTTT.

V gene TRBV7-9 combines with J gene TRBJ2-7; the D is unclear. Trimming left V 3 bases short and J 6 bases short, with 9 bases between. The CDR3 loop spans 12 amino acids. Germline loops: CDR1 SEHNR, CDR2 FQNEAQ (reference sequence). In nucleotides, the CDR3 is TGTGCCAGCAGCTTTGGGCAAGGCGAGCAGTACGTC. Translated: CASSFGQGEQYV.

This rearrangement joins TRBV6-5 to TRBJ1-2; no clear D gene. There are 16 residues in the CDR3. Germline-derived CDR1 and CDR2 are MNHEY and SVGAGI. V was shortened by 0 bases and J by 2 bases, with 13 bases between the two germline ends. This chain's CDR3 is CASSYSGAMGNYGYTF. The CDR3 DNA follows: TGTGCCAGCAGTTACTCTGGAGCTATGGGAAACTATGGCTACACCTTC.

The chain links TRBV7-3 to TRBJ1-5; D possibly corresponds to TRBD1 (6 bases). V was trimmed by 0 bases and J by 2 bases, leaving 11 bases between them. Germline-derived CDR1 and CDR2 are SGHTA and FQGTGA. The CDR3 has 16 residues. CDR3 DNA sequence: TGTGCCAGCAGCTTAACGGGCCCAGGGGGCAATCAGCCCCAGCATTTT. Translated: CASSLTGPGGNQPQHF.

V gene TRBV7-6 combines with J gene TRBJ1-1, with D possibly being TRBD1 (5 bases). CDR1 is SGHVS and CDR2 is FNYEAQ in the germline V gene. Trimming shortened V by 0 bases and J by 3 bases, and 17 bases separated the two germline ends. The CDR3 is 17 amino acids. The CDR3 spells CASSLASGQGLDTEAFF. CDR3 sequence (DNA): TGTGCCAGCAGCTTAGCGTCCGGTCAGGGATTGGACACTGAAGCTTTCTTT.

This rearrangement joins TRBV5-5 to TRBJ2-5; TRBD1 matches 7 bases. J gave up 5 bases and V 2 bases, and 6 bases lay outside the gene matches. The germline gives CDR1 SGHKS, CDR2 YYEKEE (reference sequence). The CDR3 runs to 14 residues. DNA of the CDR3: TGTGCCAGCAGCTTACAGGGGAATGGGGAGACCCAGTACTTC. It encodes CASSLQGNGETQYF. Supplemented by reference TRBV5-5 and TRBJ2-5, the full variable domain reads DAGVTQSPTHLIKTRGQQVTLRCSPISGHKSVSWYQQVLGQGPQFIFQYYEKEERGRGNFPDRFSARQFPNYSSELNVNALLLGDSALYLCASSLQGNGETQYFGPGTRLLVL.

This clonotype was recorded a few times. The chain carries TRBV28 and TRBJ2-5; TRBD1 aligns across 9 bases. J was trimmed by 2 bases and V by 5 bases; bases with no gene match: 9. Per the germline V gene, CDR1 is MDHEN and CDR2 is SYDVKM. This CDR3 contains 16 residues. CDR3 nucleotide sequence: TGTGCCAGCAGTGGGGTCCGGGACAGGGATCAAGAGACCCAGTACTTC. This translates into CASSGVRDRDQETQYF.

This clonotype was seen a few times. The chain joins TRBV5-6 to TRBJ2-5; 7 nucleotides match TRBD1. Per the germline V gene, CDR1 is SGHDT and CDR2 is YYEEEE. With 3 bases clipped from V and 5 bases from J, the junction kept 7 bases outside the gene matches. This CDR3 has 14 amino acids. The CDR3 DNA follows: TGTGCCAGCAGCTGGGGCAGGGGGTACGAGACCCAGTACTTC. Protein product: CASSWGRGYETQYF.

The table lists this clonotype with a few counts. The chain recombines TRBV10-3 with TRBJ1-1, with D perhaps TRBD1 (6 bases). Deletions cut 3 bases from V and 4 bases from J, with 9 bases between. This CDR3 has 13 amino acids. Germline CDR1 reads ENHRY; CDR2 reads SYGVKD. In nucleotides, the CDR3 is TGTGCCATCAGTGAAACAGGGTTCACTGAAGCTTTCTTT. Its translation: CAISETGFTEAFF.

In its sample, this clonotype was seen a few times. The genes are TRBV7-9 and TRBJ2-7; D might be TRBD1 (5 bases). This CDR3 is built from 12 residues. V was pared by 5 bases and J by 3 bases, with 8 bases between. The germline gives CDR1 SEHNR, CDR2 FQNEAQ (reference sequence). The CDR3 spells CASSPTDYEQYF. DNA for the CDR3: TGTGCCAGCAGCCCGACAGACTACGAGCAGTACTTC.

The chain links TRBV4-3 to TRBJ2-7; a possible D gene is TRBD1 (6 bases). Trimming removed 3 bases at V and 3 bases at J, with 18 bases between. Germline CDR1 is LGHNA and CDR2 is YSLEER. CDR3 length: 16 amino acids. The CDR3 spells CASSQERDIRIYEQYF. The CDR3 DNA sequence: TGCGCCAGCAGCCAGGAGAGGGACATTCGGATCTACGAGCAGTACTTC.

This clonotype came up a few times. This rearrangement joins TRBV5-1 to TRBJ1-2, with a possible D match to TRBD1 (6 bases). The V end was cut by 0 bases, the J end by 5 bases, with 20 bases between. Germline CDR1 reads SGHRS; CDR2 reads YFSETQ. CDR3 size: 17 residues. CDR3 amino acids: CASSLAGQPNPPYGYTF. The DNA for the CDR3 is TGCGCCAGCAGCTTGGCCGGACAGCCAAATCCCCCATATGGCTACACCTTC.

This chain links TRBV6-5 with TRBJ2-3; D may be TRBD1 or TRBD2 (5 bases each). Between the trimmed V and J ends, which lost 4 bases and 0 bases, there was a span of 11 bases. The CDR3 length is 15 residues. CDR1 MNHEY and CDR2 SVGAGI come from the germline V gene. CDR3 bases: TGTGCCAGCAGTTGGGGCGGGTCTAGCACAGATACGCAGTATTTT. Its protein is CASSWGGSSTDTQYF.

The chain carries TRBV5-6 and TRBJ2-6, with D possibly matching TRBD2 (6 bases). CDR3 length: 15 residues. V was trimmed by 6 bases and J by 1 base, leaving 11 bases between them. In germline, CDR1 is SGHDT, CDR2 YYEEEE. CDR3 nucleotide sequence: TGTGCCAGCACCCCGAGCGGGTCTGGGGCCAACGTCCTGACTTTC. This translates into CASTPSGSGANVLTF.